The 30 T cell receptor beta chains below all came from one sample that was sequenced in a study of tissue T cells after allogeneic stem cell transplantation. Documented time point: mouse harvest day 14 after allogeneic transplant. Each mouse received 10^7 T-cell-depleted marrow cells plus 10^6 splenic CD5+ T cells by tail vein. Sequencing was performed with immunoSEQ multiplex PCR; in TCRdb, only in-frame clones are kept and a portion is missing. This table holds 2,000 to 2,500 clones, about 46% found once. The sample comprised gut tissue. Source of these receptors: a female BALB/c mouse given C57BL/6 T cells with graft-versus-host disease after an allogeneic hematopoietic cell transplant.

This clone came up a few times. The gene names given are mouse names. The read gets to within 1 residue of the CDR3 end, and the germline J gene fills in the rest. This chain links TRBV23 with TRBJ1-6; the table gives TRBD1 as D, unverified against the DNA. TRBJ1-6 is classed as an ORF, of uncertain function. Per germline, CDR1 KGHTA and CDR2 FQNQQP. This CDR3 region has 14 residues. CDR3 DNA (partial): TGCTCCAGCAGTCAAGGACAATATAATTCGCCCCTCTAC. Protein product: CSSSQGQYNSPLY. The CDR3 in full is CSSSQGQYNSPLYF.

As for this clone: Any gene name here is a mouse gene name. With the read ending 1 residue before the CDR3 end, the germline J gene is used to fill in that end. The chain is built from TRBV26 and TRBJ1-2; 8 nucleotides agree with TRBD1. CDR3 length: 14 residues. CDR1 and CDR2 (germline): KGHPV, FQNQEV (reference sequence). The V segment lost 6 bases and the J segment 4 bases; nucleotides outside the gene matches: 7. The CDR3 spells CASSRQGSGSDYTF. The covered CDR3 bases are TGTGCCAGCAGCCGACAGGGGTCGGGCTCCGACTACACC.

To note about this clone: Gene names refer to mouse genes. The DNA ends 1 residue before the CDR3 does, and the rest of the CDR3 is filled in from the germline J gene. V usage is TRBV26 and J usage is TRBJ1-1; no clear D gene. The V gene's germline CDR1 is KGHPV and CDR2 FQNQEV (reference sequence). V lost 2 bases to trimming and J lost 2 bases, with 3 bases between them. This CDR3 contains 12 residues. CDR3 in amino acids: CASSLGNTEVFF. The sequenced part of the CDR3 DNA is TGTGCCAGCAGTCTGGGCAACACAGAAGTCTTC.

Remarks on this clone: Germline and genes: mouse. The CDR3 region is CASSPDRGSNTGQLYF. The covered CDR3 bases are TGTGCCAGCTCTCCCGACAGGGGGTCAAACACCGGGCAGCTCTAC. V usage is TRBV12-2 and J usage is TRBJ2-2; 9 bases agree with TRBD1. The read ends 1 residue early relative to the CDR3; the germline J gene fills the gap. The CDR3 extends over 16 amino acids. The germline V gene has CDR1 SGHLS and CDR2 HYDKME. With 2 bases clipped from V and 0 bases from J, the junction kept 3 bases outside the gene matches.

As concerns this clone: The germline and genes are mouse ones. The read ends 1 residue before the CDR3 terminus; that terminus is restored from the germline J gene. The sample has other DNA sequences that encode this CDR3 too. The chain carries TRBV26 and TRBJ2-4; D gene uncertain. CDR3 size: 13 residues. Trimming removed 4 bases at V and 0 bases at J, with 5 bases between. The germline gives CDR1 KGHPV, CDR2 FQNQEV (reference sequence). CDR3 in amino acids: CASSPSSQNTLYF. The sequenced CDR3 bases are TGTGCCAGCAGTCCTTCTAGTCAAAACACCTTGTAC.

As concerns this clone: Any gene name here is a mouse gene name. The read halts 1 residue ahead of the CDR3 end, with the missing end drawn from the germline J gene. The chain employs TRBV19 and TRBJ2-3; tentative D call: TRBD1 (6 bases). The germline V and J ends were trimmed by 5 bases and 1 base, with 14 bases remaining between them. Germline-derived CDR1 and CDR2 are FNHDT and SITEND (reference sequence). The CDR3 is 15 amino acids. The sequenced CDR3 bases are TGTGCCAGCAGCCCTCAACAGGGTGGTGCAGAAACGCTGTAT. Translated, it gives CASSPQQGGAETLY. The whole CDR3 sequence reads CASSPQQGGAETLYF.

In regard to this clone: Gene names are mouse gene names. The missing CDR3 end, 1 residue past where the read stops, is filled in from the germline J gene. V gene TRBV12-2 combines with J gene TRBJ2-4; maybe TRBD2 (6 bases). This CDR3 contains 13 residues. The V gene's germline CDR1 is SGHLS and CDR2 HYDKME. Trimming removed 2 bases from V and 1 base from J, with 6 bases in between. This CDR3 reads CASSRLGQNTLYF. CDR3 DNA, as far as it was read: TGTGCCAGCTCTCGACTGGGTCAAAACACCTTGTAC.

By share, this clone counts as large. The gene symbols are mouse symbols. Sequencing ends 1 residue short of the CDR3 end; the germline J gene provides the rest. This chain uses TRBV5 with TRBJ2-7, with D perhaps matching TRBD1 (5 bases). Trimming cost V 0 bases and J 7 bases, with 10 bases left between them. CDR3 length: 13 amino acids. From germline, CDR1 is LGHNA and CDR2 YNLKQL (reference sequence). Partial CDR3 DNA: TGTGCCAGCAGCCAAGACTCAGGGTGGGAACAGTAC. Its translation is CASSQDSGWEQY. The CDR3 reads in full as CASSQDSGWEQYF.

This clone has just a few counts. Gene names and germline match the mouse. The DNA ends 1 residue before the CDR3 does, and the rest of the CDR3 is filled in from the germline J gene. This chain links TRBV24 with TRBJ1-1; 10 positions agree with TRBD1. Trimming removed 1 base from V and 1 base from J; junction bases left unmatched: 0. Germline CDR1 reads KGHTA; CDR2 reads FRNEEI. The CDR3 totals 15 residues. The CDR3 reads CASSLWDRGNTEVFF. The sequenced part of the CDR3 DNA is TGTGCCAGCAGTCTGTGGGACAGGGGGAACACAGAAGTCTTC.

With regard to this clone: Gene labels here are mouse ones. The CDR3 is cut off 1 residue early in the read; its end comes from the germline J gene. The chain joins TRBV12-1 to TRBJ2-4; TRBD1 is a possible D gene (5 bases). CDR3 length: 15 amino acids. V was clipped by 0 bases and J by 2 bases, with 11 bases between them. Germline V CDR1 and CDR2: SGHSN, HYEKVE. The CDR3 region is CASSLGRTIQNTLYF. Partial CDR3 DNA: TGTGCCAGCTCTCTCGGCAGGACAATTCAAAACACCTTGTAC.

This clone was counted once. The gene symbols are mouse symbols. The CDR3 end is not reached by the read, which stops 1 residue before it; the germline J gene fills it in. This chain connects TRBV3 to TRBJ2-5, with TRBD1 matching 9 bases. Per germline, CDR1 SNHLY and CDR2 FYNGKV (reference sequence). V was pared by 5 bases and J by 2 bases, with 2 bases of the junction left unmatched. The CDR3 is made up of 14 amino acids. Partial CDR3 DNA: TGTGCCAGCAGCCCGGGACAGGGCCAAGACACCCAGTAC. Protein: CASSPGQGQDTQY. The whole CDR3 region reads CASSPGQGQDTQYF.

Notes on this clone: Genes and germline are mouse. The read gets to within 1 residue of the CDR3 end, and the germline J gene fills in the rest. J is TRBJ1-4 and V is TRBV26; D uncertain. This CDR3 is 13 amino acids long. Between the trimmed V and J ends, which lost 2 bases and 4 bases, there was a span of 5 bases. Germline V gene lookup returns CDR1 KGHPV and CDR2 FQNQEV (reference sequence). CDR3 residues: CASSLMSNERLFF. The CDR3 DNA, read in part, is TGTGCCAGCAGTCTGATGAGCAACGAAAGATTATTT. Supplemented by reference TRBV26 and TRBJ1-4, the full variable domain reads NSKVIQTPRYLVKGQGQKAKMRCIPEKGHPVVFWYQQNKNNEFKFLINFQNQEVLQQIDMTEKRFSAECPSNSPCSLEIQSSEAGDSALYLCASSLMSNERLFFGHGTKLSVL.

Concerning this clone: The gene symbols are mouse symbols. Read sequence stops 1 residue before the CDR3 end, and the germline J gene provides the missing end. The chain joins TRBV3 to TRBJ1-2, with D uncertain. CDR3 length: 12 amino acids. The V and J ends lost 2 bases and 1 base respectively, with 2 bases between them. In germline, CDR1 is SNHLY, CDR2 FYNGKV (reference sequence). CDR3 protein: CASSLKNSDYTF. The DNA read from the CDR3 is TGTGCCAGCAGCTTAAAAAACTCCGACTACACC.

The table lists this clone with a few counts. These gene names are mouse names. Read coverage stops 1 residue before the CDR3 terminus; the germline J gene supplies the remainder. The V gene is TRBV26, the J gene TRBJ1-4; a possible D gene is TRBD1 (6 bases). V was clipped by 3 bases and J by 2 bases, with 7 bases between them. Germline values: CDR1 KGHPV, CDR2 FQNQEV (reference sequence). The CDR3 is 14 amino acids. Incomplete CDR3 DNA: TGTGCCAGCAGTCTCGGGACATCCAACGAAAGATTATTT. Residues: CASSLGTSNERLF. In full, the CDR3 reads CASSLGTSNERLFF.

As for this clone: Gene names and germline match the mouse. The read stops 1 residue short of the end of the CDR3; the missing end is completed from the germline J gene. The chain joins TRBV13-3 to TRBJ1-1, with 7 bases lining up with TRBD1. The CDR3 consists of 14 residues. Germline CDR1 and CDR2: NNHDY and SYVADS. Trimming at V came to 4 bases and at J to 0 bases, leaving 3 bases not matched to a gene. CDR3 sequence: CASSRQGANTEVFF. The part of the CDR3 DNA that was read is TGTGCCAGCAGTCGACAGGGTGCAAACACAGAAGTCTTC.

Of note for this clone: Mouse germline and gene names are used. The read terminates 1 residue before the CDR3 end, so the remaining end is supplied by the germline J gene. This chain connects TRBV26 to TRBJ2-4; 11 nucleotides align to TRBD2. Germline V gene lookup returns CDR1 KGHPV and CDR2 FQNQEV (reference sequence). Germline trimming cut 6 bases from V and 0 bases from J; bases unmatched to any gene: 5. The CDR3 consists of 16 residues. The CDR3 here is CASSLLGGPSQNTLYF. The CDR3 bases that were read are TGTGCCAGCAGCCTACTGGGGGGGCCTAGTCAAAACACCTTGTAC.

A word on this clone: Gene names are the mouse ones. The missing CDR3 end, 1 residue past where the read stops, is filled in from the germline J gene. The genes are TRBV26 and TRBJ1-5; D gene ambiguous. Germline CDR1 and CDR2: KGHPV and FQNQEV (reference sequence). The length of the CDR3 is 13 residues. V gave up 0 bases and J gave up 2 bases, with 2 bases separating them. The covered CDR3 bases are TGTGCCAGCAGTCTGTCGCACAACCAGGCTCCGCTT. This sequence encodes CASSLSHNQAPL. The full CDR3 sequence reads CASSLSHNQAPLF.

As concerns this clone: Gene labels here are mouse ones. The read finishes 1 residue shy of the CDR3 end, and the germline J gene is used to complete it. The V and J genes are TRBV26 and TRBJ1-4; possibly TRBD1 for D (6 bases). V was trimmed by 4 bases and J by 7 bases, leaving 13 bases between them. The CDR3 spans 14 residues. Germline V gives CDR1 KGHPV, CDR2 FQNQEV (reference sequence). The covered CDR3 bases are TGTGCCAGCAGTCGGACGGGGGGCACCGAAAGATTATTT. Amino acids: CASSRTGGTERLF. The full-length CDR3 reads as CASSRTGGTERLFF.

A word on this clone: Any gene name here is a mouse gene name. The CDR3 end is not reached by the read, which stops 1 residue before it; the germline J gene fills it in. The chain has TRBV3 and TRBJ2-1; D remains unclear. CDR1 and CDR2 (germline): SNHLY, FYNGKV (reference sequence). There are 14 residues in the CDR3. The ends were cut back, 2 bases at V and 3 bases at J, with 8 bases in the middle. The CDR3 spells CASSLRASYAEQFF. The CDR3 DNA, read in part, is TGTGCCAGCAGCTTAAGAGCCAGCTATGCTGAGCAGTTC.

Comments on this clone: The gene symbols are mouse symbols. The missing CDR3 end, 1 residue past where the read stops, is filled in from the germline J gene. The chain links TRBV26 to TRBJ2-2; D might be TRBD1 (6 bases). Looked up from germline, CDR1 is KGHPV and CDR2 is FQNQEV (reference sequence). The ends were cut back, 7 bases at V and 0 bases at J, with 9 bases in the middle. The CDR3 length is 14 residues. The sequenced part of the CDR3 DNA is TGTGCCAGCAAACGGGACACAAACACCGGGCAGCTCTAC. It yields the protein CASKRDTNTGQLY. The whole CDR3 sequence is CASKRDTNTGQLYF.

In the case of this clone: Gene names are mouse gene names. The read finishes 1 residue shy of the CDR3 end, and the germline J gene is used to complete it. The chain employs TRBV26 and TRBJ1-3, with TRBD1 matching 7 bases. V shed 2 bases, J shed 3 bases, and the junction held 1 base outside the gene matches. Germline CDR1 is KGHPV and CDR2 is FQNQEV (reference sequence). The CDR3 spans 14 residues. This chain's CDR3 is CASSLRGLGNTLYF. The covered CDR3 bases are TGTGCCAGCAGTCTGAGGGGGCTTGGAAATACGCTCTAT.

The sample holds a few counts of this clone. Gene names follow the mouse nomenclature. Read coverage stops 1 residue before the CDR3 terminus; the germline J gene supplies the remainder. This chain joins TRBV12-2 and TRBJ2-7; TRBD2 aligns across 10 bases. In germline, CDR1 is SGHLS, CDR2 HYDKME. This CDR3 has 14 amino acids. V shed 0 bases, J shed 2 bases, and the junction held 0 bases outside the gene matches. The CDR3 spells CASSLDWGAYEQYF. The DNA read from the CDR3 is TGTGCCAGCTCTCTCGACTGGGGGGCCTATGAACAGTAC.

Of note for this clone: Gene names refer to mouse genes. This CDR3 is CASSRQGASGNTLYF. The sequenced part of the CDR3 DNA is TGTGCCAGCAGTCGACAGGGGGCTTCTGGAAATACGCTCTAT. The V call is TRBV26, the J call TRBJ1-3, with TRBD1 matching 10 bases. The CDR3 is cut off 1 residue early in the read; its end comes from the germline J gene. V shed 4 bases, J shed 0 bases, and the junction held 0 bases outside the gene matches. CDR1 is KGHPV and CDR2 is FQNQEV in the germline V gene (reference sequence). The CDR3 is 15 amino acids.

By share, this clone ranks as large (0.1 to 1%). The gene names given are mouse names. The observed sequence ends 1 residue before the CDR3 terminus, with the missing tail filled in from the germline J gene. The V and J genes are TRBV13-3 and TRBJ2-7; D is perhaps TRBD2 (6 bases). The CDR3 covers 13 residues. CDR1 is NNHDY, CDR2 SYVADS, per germline. The V gene lost 7 bases and the J gene lost 3 bases, with 14 bases spanning the gap. Here the CDR3 reads CASGGTSNYEQYF. Partial CDR3 DNA: TGTGCCAGCGGTGGGACTTCCAACTATGAACAGTAC.

A single count supports this clone. The listed genes are named as in mouse. The read halts 1 residue ahead of the CDR3 end, with the missing end drawn from the germline J gene. The V gene is TRBV15, the J gene TRBJ2-2; D call uncertain. Germline CDR1 and CDR2: SGHND and FRSKSL. The CDR3 contains 12 residues. V was cut by 6 bases and J by 0 bases, with 2 bases left in between. The CDR3 is CASRSNTGQLYF. Partial CDR3 DNA: TGTGCCAGCAGATCAAACACCGGGCAGCTCTAC.

Turning to this clone: Germline and genes: mouse. The CDR3 extends 1 residue past the end of the read, so its final part is completed from the germline J gene. This chain joins TRBV20 and TRBJ2-3; a weak D match, TRBD2 (5 bases). The CDR3 spans 12 residues. CDR1 and CDR2 (germline): GFQATS, STVNSAI. CDR3 loop: CGEVVGAETLYF. CDR3 DNA (partial): TGTGGAGAGGTGGTGGGGGCAGAAACGCTGTAT.

Concerning this clone itself: The gene symbols are mouse symbols. The read terminates 1 residue ahead of where the CDR3 ends, so the germline J gene completes it. This sequence joins TRBV26 and TRBJ2-5; D is uncertain. Looked up from germline, CDR1 is KGHPV and CDR2 is FQNQEV (reference sequence). The CDR3 extends over 14 amino acids. The V and J ends lost 1 base and 2 bases respectively, with 7 bases between them. The part of the CDR3 DNA that was read is TGTGCCAGCAGTCTGTGGGGTGGCCAAGACACCCAGTAC. It is translated as CASSLWGGQDTQY. The whole CDR3 sequence is CASSLWGGQDTQYF. The whole variable domain, remainder taken from reference TRBV26 and TRBJ2-5, is NSKVIQTPRYLVKGQGQKAKMRCIPEKGHPVVFWYQQNKNNEFKFLINFQNQEVLQQIDMTEKRFSAECPSNSPCSLEIQSSEAGDSALYLCASSLWGGQDTQYFGPGTRLLVL.

A note on this clone: Genes and germline are mouse. The CDR3 end is not reached by the read, which stops 1 residue before it; the germline J gene fills it in. The chain carries TRBV3 and TRBJ1-1, with D perhaps matching TRBD1 (5 bases). Germline lookup yields CDR1 SNHLY and CDR2 FYNGKV (reference sequence). The CDR3 contains 13 residues. V was cut by 4 bases and J by 10 bases, with 16 bases left in between. The CDR3 bases that were read are TGTGCCAGCAGCTCCGACAGTCGAGGGAGAGTCTTC. It is translated as CASSSDSRGRVF. The whole CDR3 sequence is CASSSDSRGRVFF. Full variable domain (rest looked up from reference TRBV3 and TRBJ1-1): GPKVLQIPSHQIIDMGQMVTLNCDPVSNHLYFYWYKQILGQQMEFLVNFYNGKVMEKSKLFKDQFSVERPDGSYFTLKIQPTALEDSAVYFCASSSDSRGRVFFGKGTRLTVV.

Points on this clone: The genes are named according to mouse. The CDR3 end is not reached by the read, which stops 1 residue before it; the germline J gene fills it in. The V and J genes are TRBV26 and TRBJ1-2; weak D call: TRBD1 (5 bases). V was trimmed by 6 bases and J by 0 bases, leaving 8 bases between them. This CDR3 has 13 residues. CDR1 KGHPV and CDR2 FQNQEV come from the germline V gene (reference sequence). CDR3 protein: CASSGQANSDYTF. The sequenced part of the CDR3 DNA is TGTGCCAGCAGCGGACAAGCAAACTCCGACTACACC. Full variable domain (outside the CDR3, taken from reference TRBV26 and TRBJ1-2): NSKVIQTPRYLVKGQGQKAKMRCIPEKGHPVVFWYQQNKNNEFKFLINFQNQEVLQQIDMTEKRFSAECPSNSPCSLEIQSSEAGDSALYLCASSGQANSDYTFGSGTRLLVI.

Turning to this clone: Each gene name is a mouse one. Read data end 1 residue before the CDR3 end; the end is taken from the germline J gene. The chain uses TRBV26 and TRBJ1-2; D is unclear. CDR1 is KGHPV and CDR2 is FQNQEV in the germline V gene (reference sequence). Trimming took off 6 bases at V and 4 bases at J, with 6 bases between the two ends. CDR3 length: 11 amino acids. CDR3: CASSLASDYTF. CDR3 DNA (partial): TGTGCCAGCAGCCTCGCCTCCGACTACACC. Full variable domain (outside the CDR3, taken from reference TRBV26 and TRBJ1-2): NSKVIQTPRYLVKGQGQKAKMRCIPEKGHPVVFWYQQNKNNEFKFLINFQNQEVLQQIDMTEKRFSAECPSNSPCSLEIQSSEAGDSALYLCASSLASDYTFGSGTRLLVI.